These T cell receptor beta chains were read from a single sample in a study of blood T cell repertoires in COVID-19. The repertoire was sequenced with immunoSEQ multiplex PCR; TCRdb's copy has only in-frame clones and lacks some. The sample contains 140,000 or so clones, roughly 79% of which appear only once. Source material: peripheral blood. Every receptor here comes from a woman aged 55-69 years with acute or convalescent COVID-19. CDR3s include the opening cysteine and the closing phenylalanine or tryptophan. The D gene is left open where the match is weak. Clone size is given for some rows only: seen once, a few or many times, or a class if the clone is expanded.

d_gene: TRBD2; abundance: NA; j_gene: TRBJ2-3; v_gene: TRBV27; CDR3aa: CASSSWREGRSTDTQYF; CDR3nt: TGTGCCAGCAGTTCGTGGCGGGAGGGCCGGAGCACAGATACGCAGTATTTT
d_gene: NA; abundance: NA; j_gene: TRBJ2-1; v_gene: TRBV3-1/TRBV3-2; CDR3aa: CASSQDSVNNEQFF; CDR3nt: TGTGCCAGCAGCCAAGATTCGGTTAACAATGAGCAGTTCTTC
d_gene: TRBD2; abundance: NA; j_gene: TRBJ2-7; v_gene: TRBV2; CDR3aa: CASKALAGSSYEQYF; CDR3nt: TGTGCCAGCAAGGCCTTAGCGGGAAGCTCCTACGAGCAGTACTTC
d_gene: NA; abundance: NA; j_gene: TRBJ2-5; v_gene: TRBV5-1; CDR3aa: CASSLSPTGVEETQYF; CDR3nt: TGCGCCAGCAGCTTGAGTCCTACCGGGGTGGAAGAGACCCAGTACTTC
d_gene: TRBD1; abundance: NA; j_gene: TRBJ1-2; v_gene: TRBV4-1; CDR3aa: CASSLRTGSHYGYTF; CDR3nt: TGCGCCAGCAGCCTCAGGACAGGGTCGCACTATGGCTACACCTTC
d_gene: TRBD2; abundance: NA; j_gene: TRBJ2-5; v_gene: TRBV7-3; CDR3aa: CASSLVGREGTQYF; CDR3nt: TGTGCCAGCAGTCTGGTTGGGCGGGAGGGGACCCAGTACTTC
d_gene: TRBD2; abundance: NA; j_gene: TRBJ2-5; v_gene: TRBV11-2; CDR3aa: CASSLYGLAEETQYF; CDR3nt: TGTGCCAGCAGCTTATATGGACTAGCGGAAGAGACCCAGTACTTC
d_gene: TRBD2; abundance: once; j_gene: TRBJ2-2; v_gene: TRBV9; CDR3aa: CASSGSSGRILTGELFF; CDR3nt: TGTGCCAGCAGCGGCTCTAGCGGGAGGATACTCACCGGGGAGCTGTTTTTT
d_gene: TRBD2; abundance: NA; j_gene: TRBJ2-3; v_gene: TRBV5-6; CDR3aa: CASSFIVLAGARTDTQYF; CDR3nt: TGTGCCAGCAGCTTTATAGTACTAGCGGGAGCTCGCACAGATACGCAGTATTTT
d_gene: NA; abundance: NA; j_gene: TRBJ1-4; v_gene: TRBV29-1; CDR3aa: CSVGGGRGEKLFF; CDR3nt: TGCAGCGTTGGGGGGGGTCGTGGTGAAAAACTGTTTTTT
d_gene: NA; abundance: NA; j_gene: TRBJ2-3; v_gene: TRBV14; CDR3aa: CASSQKYQYPTDTQYF; CDR3nt: TGTGCCAGCAGCCAAAAGTACCAGTACCCCACAGATACGCAGTATTTT
d_gene: NA; abundance: NA; j_gene: TRBJ1-5; v_gene: TRBV9; CDR3aa: CASSVGGFSNQPQHF; CDR3nt: TGTGCCAGCAGCGTAGGCGGTTTCAGCAATCAGCCCCAGCATTTT
d_gene: TRBD1; abundance: NA; j_gene: TRBJ1-1; v_gene: TRBV5-1; CDR3aa: CASSQGTVGEAFF; CDR3nt: TGCGCCAGCAGCCAAGGGACAGTGGGTGAAGCTTTCTTT
d_gene: NA; abundance: NA; j_gene: TRBJ2-1; v_gene: TRBV7-9; CDR3aa: CASSLARGGNEQFF; CDR3nt: TGTGCCAGCAGCTTAGCGCGCGGAGGGAATGAGCAGTTCTTC
d_gene: TRBD2; abundance: NA; j_gene: TRBJ2-1; v_gene: TRBV9; CDR3aa: CASSVGSGGPYNEQFF; CDR3nt: TGTGCCAGCAGCGTAGGCTCGGGAGGGCCGTATAATGAGCAGTTCTTC
d_gene: NA; abundance: NA; j_gene: TRBJ2-7; v_gene: TRBV5-1; CDR3aa: CASGLLGAYEQYF; CDR3nt: TGCGCCAGCGGCCTTCTGGGGGCGTACGAGCAGTACTTC
d_gene: NA; abundance: NA; j_gene: TRBJ2-3; v_gene: TRBV10-1; CDR3aa: CASRAGSTDTQYF; CDR3nt: TGCGCCAGCAGAGCCGGTAGCACAGATACGCAGTATTTT
d_gene: TRBD2; abundance: few; j_gene: TRBJ2-2; v_gene: TRBV4-1; CDR3aa: CASSHTSGGSPNTGELFF; CDR3nt: TGCGCCAGCAGCCACACTTCGGGCGGGAGCCCGAACACCGGGGAGCTGTTTTTT
d_gene: NA; abundance: few; j_gene: TRBJ1-1; v_gene: TRBV11-2; CDR3aa: CASSSQGGTEAFF; CDR3nt: TGTGCCAGCAGCTCCCAAGGCGGCACTGAAGCTTTCTTT
d_gene: TRBD1; abundance: NA; j_gene: TRBJ2-1; v_gene: TRBV3-1/TRBV3-2; CDR3aa: CASSHGTGGYNEQFF; CDR3nt: TGTGCCAGCAGCCATGGGACAGGGGGTTACAATGAGCAGTTCTTC
d_gene: NA; abundance: few; j_gene: TRBJ2-2; v_gene: TRBV7-9; CDR3aa: CASSTSGTGELFF; CDR3nt: TGTGCCAGCAGCACCTCAGGGACCGGGGAGCTGTTTTTT
d_gene: NA; abundance: NA; j_gene: TRBJ1-6; v_gene: TRBV9; CDR3aa: CASSANNSPLHF; CDR3nt: TGTGCCAGCAGCGCAAATAATTCACCCCTCCACTTT
d_gene: NA; abundance: once; j_gene: TRBJ2-1; v_gene: TRBV6-2/TRBV6-3; CDR3aa: CASSIPYQGSEQFF; CDR3nt: TGTGCCAGCAGTATACCCTACCAAGGGAGTGAGCAGTTCTTC
d_gene: TRBD2; abundance: NA; j_gene: TRBJ2-1; v_gene: TRBV5-1; CDR3aa: CASSQGLVRYNEQFF; CDR3nt: TGCGCCAGCAGCCAAGGACTAGTTCGCTACAATGAGCAGTTCTTC
d_gene: NA; abundance: NA; j_gene: TRBJ2-1; v_gene: TRBV10-3; CDR3aa: CAISGRVAASSYNEQFF; CDR3nt: TGTGCCATCAGTGGTCGAGTAGCAGCAAGCTCCTACAATGAGCAGTTCTTC
d_gene: TRBD2; abundance: NA; j_gene: TRBJ2-7; v_gene: TRBV14; CDR3aa: CASSQDPSGRIYEDF; CDR3nt: TGTGCCAGCAGCCAAGACCCCAGCGGGAGAATCTACGAAGACTTC
d_gene: NA; abundance: NA; j_gene: TRBJ2-2; v_gene: TRBV10-3; CDR3aa: CAISVKAPANTGELFF; CDR3nt: TGTGCCATCAGTGTTAAAGCTCCGGCGAACACCGGGGAGCTGTTTTTT
d_gene: NA; abundance: NA; j_gene: TRBJ1-6; v_gene: TRBV25-1; CDR3aa: CASSESLSRSSYNSPLHF; CDR3nt: TGTGCCAGCAGTGAATCGCTTTCGCGGAGCTCCTATAATTCACCCCTCCACTTT
d_gene: TRBD1; abundance: NA; j_gene: TRBJ1-1; v_gene: TRBV2; CDR3aa: CASGRDRGVTEAFF; CDR3nt: TGTGCCAGCGGCCGGGACAGGGGGGTCACTGAAGCTTTCTTT